One sample yielded the 20 T cell receptor beta chains listed below, sequenced in a study of blood T cell repertoires in COVID-19. Here immunoSEQ multiplex PCR was the method, and the copy in TCRdb shows in-frame clones only, minus some. The data show 200,000 to 250,000 clones, with 83% seen just once and roughly 1.2% held by the top ten. Sequencing was done on a sample of peripheral blood. The receptors were gathered from a woman aged 30 to 39 with COVID-19, enrolled during active disease.

V usage is TRBV19 and J usage is TRBJ1-5; possibly TRBD1 for D (6 bases). This CDR3 comprises 15 residues. V shed 5 bases and J shed 0 bases, with 11 bases lying between them. Germline assignment: CDR1 LNHDA and CDR2 SQIVND (reference sequence). CDR3 sequence: CASSQQGISNQPQHF. CDR3 coding DNA: TGTGCCAGTAGTCAACAGGGAATTAGCAATCAGCCCCAGCATTTT.

V usage is TRBV7-3 and J usage is TRBJ1-2; D might be TRBD1 (5 bases). With 5 bases removed from V and 1 base from J, the gap between germline ends came to 14 bases. Germline loops: CDR1 SGHTA, CDR2 FQGTGA. The CDR3 contains 15 residues. CDR3: CASSPGTDYNYGYTF. The CDR3 region has the DNA TGTGCCAGCAGCCCTGGGACGGACTATAACTATGGCTACACCTTC.

The chain couples TRBV3-1 (or the pseudogene TRBV3-2) to TRBJ1-1, with D tentatively TRBD1 (5 bases). The V and J ends lost 0 bases and 1 base respectively, with 12 bases between them. This CDR3 is built from 16 residues. Germline V gene data show CDR1 as LGHDT and CDR2 as YNNKEL (reference sequence). The CDR3 reads CASSQDLLQGNTEAFF. The CDR3 DNA reads TGTGCCAGCAGCCAAGATCTATTGCAGGGGAACACTGAAGCTTTCTTT.

This clone turned up a few times. The chain uses TRBV6-6 and TRBJ1-1; 11 bases are a match to TRBD1. V lost 0 bases, J lost 4 bases, and 4 bases stayed unmatched. The germline V gene has CDR1 MNHNY and CDR2 SVGAGI (reference sequence). The CDR3 is 16 residues long. The CDR3 bases are TGTGCCAGCAGTTACTCTGGGACAGGGGGGGTCACTGAAGCTTTCTTT. Protein: CASSYSGTGGVTEAFF.

The V call is TRBV10-3, the J call TRBJ2-7, with 10 bases matching TRBD1. The CDR3 length is 20 residues. V shed 3 bases, J shed 0 bases, and the junction held 17 bases outside the gene matches. CDR1 ENHRY and CDR2 SYGVKD come from the germline V gene. The CDR3 loop reads CAISDPTGGATLMGSYEQYF. The CDR3, as DNA: TGTGCCATCAGTGACCCGACAGGGGGCGCAACGTTGATGGGCTCCTACGAGCAGTACTTC.

This chain connects TRBV6-2 or TRBV6-3 to TRBJ2-5; no reliable D call. The CDR3 loop spans 16 amino acids. The germline V gene has CDR1 MNHEY and CDR2 SVGEGT. The V gene lost 0 bases and the J gene lost 2 bases, with 13 bases spanning the gap. CDR3 sequence (DNA): TGTGCCAGCAGTTACTCGAGGCCTTCTCTTCAAGAGACCCAGTACTTC. It encodes CASSYSRPSLQETQYF.

Only a few counts were recorded for this clone. The V and J genes are TRBV5-6 and TRBJ1-5; no firm D call. With 4 bases removed from V and 4 bases from J, the gap between germline ends came to 12 bases. CDR3 length: 14 residues. Germline V lookup: CDR1 SGHDT, CDR2 YYEEEE. Written as DNA, the CDR3 is TGTGCCAGCAGCAATTACGGAGGAAATCAGCCCCAGCATTTT. Encoded protein: CASSNYGGNQPQHF.

The V and J genes are TRBV18 and TRBJ1-1, with 7 bases matching TRBD1. This CDR3 has 13 residues. Germline CDR1 and CDR2: KGHSH and LQKENI. Trimming at V came to 3 bases and at J to 6 bases, leaving 4 bases not matched to a gene. The CDR3 DNA reads as TGTGCCAGCTCACCCGGGACAGCTGCTGAAGCTTTCTTT. It codes for CASSPGTAAEAFF.

This clone was observed a few times. This rearrangement joins TRBV3-1 (or the pseudogene TRBV3-2) to TRBJ2-7; 11 bases align to TRBD2. Trimming at V came to 4 bases and at J to 3 bases, leaving 5 bases not matched to a gene. The CDR3 runs to 15 residues. CDR1 is LGHDT, CDR2 YNNKEL, per germline (reference sequence). The CDR3 coding sequence is TGTGCCAGCAGCCCCACCGGGACTAGCGGCTACGAGCAGTACTTC. It encodes CASSPTGTSGYEQYF.

Here the CDR3 DNA reads TGTGCCAGCAGCTTCCGTCAGGACATCTATGGCTACACCTTC. This translates into CASSFRQDIYGYTF. J is TRBJ1-2 and V is TRBV7-9; maybe TRBD1 (5 bases). Per germline, CDR1 SEHNR and CDR2 FQNEAQ (reference sequence). Trimming stripped 3 bases from V and 4 bases from J, with 12 bases between. This CDR3 region has 14 residues.

The chain recombines TRBV9 with TRBJ2-7; D may be TRBD1 (5 bases). CDR1 is SGDLS and CDR2 is YYNGEE in the germline V gene. Trimming pared 0 bases from V and 2 bases from J, leaving 9 bases between. The CDR3 extends over 14 amino acids. The CDR3 coding sequence is TGTGCCAGCAGCGTAGAACAGGCTACCTACGAGCAGTACTTC. The encoded protein is CASSVEQATYEQYF.

Only a few counts were recorded for this clone. The chain joins TRBV7-9 to TRBJ2-7; a weak D match, TRBD1 (5 bases). Germline V gene data show CDR1 as SEHNR and CDR2 as FQNEAQ (reference sequence). Trimming removed 7 bases from V and 4 bases from J, with 17 bases in between. This CDR3 is 14 amino acids long. This chain's CDR3 is CASTHETAGYEQYF. Here the CDR3 DNA reads TGTGCCAGCACCCACGAGACAGCTGGGTACGAGCAGTACTTC.

V and J are TRBV12-3 or TRBV12-4 and TRBJ1-2; a possible D gene is TRBD1 (5 bases). CDR3 size: 13 residues. Trimming pared 4 bases from V and 8 bases from J, leaving 14 bases between. This CDR3 is CASSSSGLRGYTF. CDR3 DNA sequence: TGTGCCAGCAGTTCATCAGGGTTGCGGGGCTACACCTTC.

A single count supports this clone. V usage is TRBV5-1 and J usage is TRBJ2-6; D perhaps matches TRBD2 (6 bases). The ends were cut back, 4 bases at V and 1 base at J, with 24 bases in the middle. The CDR3 has 20 amino acids. CDR1 and CDR2 from the germline V gene are SGHRS and YFSETQ. CDR3 DNA sequence: TGCGCCAGCAGCGCAGACGGGGGACCCTCTCTGGGGTCTGGGGCCAACGTCCTGACTTTC. Translation gives CASSADGGPSLGSGANVLTF.

This clone was counted a few times. The DNA for the CDR3 is TGTGCCAGCAGCCCTCAGGACTCTTTCGGCACTGAAGCTTTCTTT. Its protein is CASSPQDSFGTEAFF. This chain connects TRBV9 to TRBJ1-1; D gene uncertain. Per germline, CDR1 SGDLS and CDR2 YYNGEE. The CDR3 totals 15 residues. Trimming removed 4 bases from V and 4 bases from J, with 17 bases in between.

The J gene is TRBJ2-1, the V gene TRBV5-6; perhaps TRBD1 as D (5 bases). From germline, CDR1 is SGHDT and CDR2 YYEEEE. This CDR3 is 15 amino acids long. V was cut by 3 bases and J by 7 bases, with 17 bases left in between. The CDR3, as DNA: TGTGCCAGCAGCTCGAAGGGGTGGTTGGTGAATGAGCAGTTCTTC. Translating gives CASSSKGWLVNEQFF.

The CDR3 DNA reads as TGTGCCAGCTCACGGGACAGCCTCTTATTCAGCAATCAGCCCCAGCATTTT. Protein: CASSRDSLLFSNQPQHF. The V call is TRBV18, the J call TRBJ1-5, with 7 bases that match TRBD1. This CDR3 has 17 amino acids. V dropped 4 bases and J dropped 1; count of bases not matched to a gene: 10. Germline CDR1 reads KGHSH; CDR2 reads LQKENI.

The chain joins TRBV19 to TRBJ2-3, with TRBD2 matching over 9 bases. Trimming at V came to 1 base and at J to 4 bases, leaving 0 bases not matched to a gene. The CDR3 sequence is 14 residues long. Per germline, CDR1 LNHDA and CDR2 SQIVND (reference sequence). The CDR3 nucleotides are TGTGCCAGTAGTATAGGGACTAGCGCAGATACGCAGTATTTT. Residues: CASSIGTSADTQYF.

This clone showed up just a few times. This chain joins TRBV11-3 and TRBJ2-2; weak D call: TRBD1 (6 bases). Germline V CDR1 and CDR2: SGHNT, YENEEA. V was pared by 5 bases and J by 1 base, with 11 bases between. The CDR3 is 15 amino acids. The chain's CDR3 is CASSPGHMNTGELFF. The CDR3 DNA reads as TGTGCCAGCAGCCCGGGACATATGAACACCGGGGAGCTGTTTTTT.

The gene calls are TRBV28 and TRBJ1-6; TRBD1 is a possible D gene (5 bases). In germline, CDR1 is MDHEN, CDR2 SYDVKM. V lost 5 bases to trimming and J lost 10 bases, with 18 bases between them. The CDR3 consists of 15 residues. Here the CDR3 DNA reads TGTGCCAGCAGTGGGGGACGGGGGAAAATATCACCCCTCCACTTT. Its protein is CASSGGRGKISPLHF.